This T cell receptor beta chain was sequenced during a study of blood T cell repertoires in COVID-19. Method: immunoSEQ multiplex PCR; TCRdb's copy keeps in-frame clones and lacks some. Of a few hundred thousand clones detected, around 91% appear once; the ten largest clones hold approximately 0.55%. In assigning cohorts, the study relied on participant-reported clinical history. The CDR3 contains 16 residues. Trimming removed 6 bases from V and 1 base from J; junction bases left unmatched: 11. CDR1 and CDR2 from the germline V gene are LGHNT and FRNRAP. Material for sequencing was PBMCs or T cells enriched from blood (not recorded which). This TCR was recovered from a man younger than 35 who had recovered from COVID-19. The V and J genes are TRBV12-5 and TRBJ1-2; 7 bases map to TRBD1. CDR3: CASGRHGTAFNYGYTF. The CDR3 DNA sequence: TGTGCTAGTGGCCGCCATGGGACAGCCTTTAACTATGGCTACACCTTC.